This T cell receptor beta chain originates from a study of persistence of HIV-infected CD4 T cells. Study background: Multiple blood draws of up to about 180 mL, except two donors with single leukapheresis.

Cells were stimulated with overlapping HIV-1 Gag 15-mer peptides. CD40L/CD69 double-negative CD45RO-high memory CD4+ T cells were collected. On this clone itself: Its antigen is as yet unknown.

The immunoSEQ assay was version 4, run in survey mode. Template was genomic DNA at roughly 9.3 ng/uL, with up to about 1 ug used per sample. Here immunoSEQ multiplex PCR was the method, and the copy in TCRdb shows in-frame clones only, minus some. The sample consists of tens of thousands of clones, over 60% of them appearing once. CDR1 is SGDLS, CDR2 YYNGEE, per germline. The CDR3 totals 13 residues. Trimming shortened V by 1 base and J by 4 bases, and 6 bases separated the two germline ends. The V and J genes are TRBV9 and TRBJ1-5, with a possible D match to TRBD1 (6 bases). This clonotype was obtained from an adult man with HIV who was CMV-seropositive. Sequencing used CD4+ T cells sorted from PBMCs after approximately 19-hour stimulation, obtained from a patient who received antiretroviral therapy. CDR3 DNA sequence: TGTGCCAGCAGCGTACAGGGGAATCAGCCCCAGCATTTT. Its translation is CASSVQGNQPQHF.